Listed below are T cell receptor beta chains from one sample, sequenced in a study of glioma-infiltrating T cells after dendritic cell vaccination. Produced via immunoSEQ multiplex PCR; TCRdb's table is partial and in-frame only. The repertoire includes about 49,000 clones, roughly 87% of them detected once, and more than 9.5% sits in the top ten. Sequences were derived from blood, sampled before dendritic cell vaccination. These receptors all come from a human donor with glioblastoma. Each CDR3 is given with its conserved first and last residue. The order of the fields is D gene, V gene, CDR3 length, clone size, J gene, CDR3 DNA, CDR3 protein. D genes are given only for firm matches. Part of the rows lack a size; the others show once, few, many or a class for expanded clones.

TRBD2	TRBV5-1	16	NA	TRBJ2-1	TGCGCCAGCAGCCCCGGAGGTAGCGGGATATTAAATGAGCAGTTCTTC	CASSPGGSGILNEQFF
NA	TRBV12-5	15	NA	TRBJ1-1	TGTGCTAGTGGTTTGGTACTGACAGGGAACACTGAAGCTTTCTTT	CASGLVLTGNTEAFF
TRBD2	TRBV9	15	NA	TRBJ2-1	TGTGCCAGCAGCGCGAGCGGGGCGATCTACAATGAGCAGTTCTTC	CASSASGAIYNEQFF
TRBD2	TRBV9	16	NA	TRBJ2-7	TGTGCCAGCAGCGTAGATGGTTCTAGCGGGCTATACGAGCAGTACTTC	CASSVDGSSGLYEQYF
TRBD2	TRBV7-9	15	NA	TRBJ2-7	TGTGCCAGCAGCTTAAGTACGGGGGGGACCTACGAGCAGTACTTC	CASSLSTGGTYEQYF
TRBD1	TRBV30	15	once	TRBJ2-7	TGTGCCTGGAGTGCGGGAGCACAGGGGGCCTACGAGCAGTACTTC	CAWSAGAQGAYEQYF
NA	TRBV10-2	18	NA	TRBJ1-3	TGCGCCAGCAGTTCCACGGGACTTCACTCTCTCTCTGGAAACACCATATATTTT	CASSSTGLHSLSGNTIYF
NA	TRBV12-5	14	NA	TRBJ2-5	TGTGCTAGTGGTTTGGTACGGACATCAGAGACCCAGTACTTC	CASGLVRTSETQYF
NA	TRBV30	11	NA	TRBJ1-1	TGTGCCTGGAGTACCGTCCGGGGAGCTTTCTTT	CAWSTVRGAFF
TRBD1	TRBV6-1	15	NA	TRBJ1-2	TGTGCCAGCAGTTCCCTAGGGACAGGGGATCGCGGCTACACCTTC	CASSSLGTGDRGYTF
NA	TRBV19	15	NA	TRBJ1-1	TGTGCCAGTAGTAAGGGGCCGCGGATGAACACTGAAGCTTTCTTT	CASSKGPRMNTEAFF
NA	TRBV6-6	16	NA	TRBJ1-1	TGTGCCAGCAGCCCAAATCAGTCGGGGGGAAATACTGAAGCTTTCTTT	CASSPNQSGGNTEAFF
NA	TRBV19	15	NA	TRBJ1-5	TGTGCCAGTAGTTCCACGCGCCTGAGCAATCAGCCCCAGCATTTT	CASSSTRLSNQPQHF
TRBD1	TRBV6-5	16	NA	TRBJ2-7	TGTGCCAGCAGTTACCCTCCCCAGGGGGCCGACTACGAGCAGTACTTC	CASSYPPQGADYEQYF
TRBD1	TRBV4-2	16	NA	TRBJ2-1	TGTGCCAGCAGCCAAGCTCGACAGGGGAACTACAATGAGCAGTTCTTC	CASSQARQGNYNEQFF
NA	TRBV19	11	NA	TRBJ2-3	TGTGCCAGTAGTACCGCAGATACGCAGTATTTT	CASSTADTQYF
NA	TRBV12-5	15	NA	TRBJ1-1	TGTGCTAGTGCACAGGGAACGCAAGGGGCCACTGAAGCTTTCTTT	CASAQGTQGATEAFF
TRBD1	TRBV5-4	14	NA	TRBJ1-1	TGTGCCAGCAGCTTGACAGGGGGGTTCACTGAAGCTTTCTTT	CASSLTGGFTEAFF
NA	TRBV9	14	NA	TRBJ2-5	TGTGCCAGCAGCGTAGGGGCGCAGTCGGAGACCCAGTACTTC	CASSVGAQSETQYF
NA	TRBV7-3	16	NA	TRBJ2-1	TGTGCCAGCAGCTTAAGGTCGAGCGGAGCCTACAATGAGCAGTTCTTC	CASSLRSSGAYNEQFF
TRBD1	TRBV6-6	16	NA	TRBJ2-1	TGTGCCAGCAGTTACGCGGGACAGGCCTTCTACAATGAGCAGTTCTTC	CASSYAGQAFYNEQFF
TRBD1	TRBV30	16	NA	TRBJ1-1	TGTGCCTGGAGCCCGACCCGGACAGGGGGGAACACTGAAGCTTTCTTT	CAWSPTRTGGNTEAFF
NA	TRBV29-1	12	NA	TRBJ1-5	TGCAGCGCCCAGGGGAGCAATCAGCCCCAGCATTTT	CSAQGSNQPQHF
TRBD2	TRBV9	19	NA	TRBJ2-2	TGTGCCAGCAGCGTAGCTGGGCTAGCGGGAGGCGTTAACACCGGGGAGCTGTTTTTT	CASSVAGLAGGVNTGELFF
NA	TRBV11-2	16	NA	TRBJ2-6	TGTGCCAGCAGCCCATTCTGGGGGGTCGGGGCCAACGTCCTGACTTTC	CASSPFWGVGANVLTF
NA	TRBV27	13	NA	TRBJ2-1	TGTGCCAGCCAAATGGGGCTAGGGGGTGAGCAGTTCTTC	CASQMGLGGEQFF
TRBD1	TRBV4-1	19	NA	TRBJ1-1	TGCGCCAGCAGCCAAGATCGAGGGACAGGGGCTACACTCAACACTGAAGCTTTCTTT	CASSQDRGTGATLNTEAFF
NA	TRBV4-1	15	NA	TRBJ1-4	TGCGCCAGCAGAGCTACAGGGTTGAGGAATGAAAAACTGTTTTTT	CASRATGLRNEKLFF
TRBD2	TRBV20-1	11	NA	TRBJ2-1	TGCGCCGCGGGACTAGCAAATGAGCAGTTCTTC	CAAGLANEQFF
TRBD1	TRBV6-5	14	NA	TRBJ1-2	TGTGCCAGCACCCGAGGACAGGGGGCTGGTGGCTACACCTTC	CASTRGQGAGGYTF
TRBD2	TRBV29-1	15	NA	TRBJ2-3	TGCAGCGTTGATACTAGCGGTCCCAAAGGAGATACGCAGTATTTT	CSVDTSGPKGDTQYF
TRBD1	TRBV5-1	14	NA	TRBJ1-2	TGCGCCAGCAGCTTGGGACAGGGAAGGGATGGCTACACCTTC	CASSLGQGRDGYTF
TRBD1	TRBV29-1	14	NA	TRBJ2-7	TGCAGCGCCAGACAGGGGGATTTCTATAGCGAGCAGTACTTC	CSARQGDFYSEQYF
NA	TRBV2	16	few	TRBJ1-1	TGTGCCAGCAGTGAAGCGCCGAGGTTGGGAGGCACTGAAGCTTTCTTT	CASSEAPRLGGTEAFF
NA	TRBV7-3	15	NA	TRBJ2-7	TGTGCCAGCAGCTCCCAGGGGGGCGATAACTACGAGCAGTACTTC	CASSSQGGDNYEQYF
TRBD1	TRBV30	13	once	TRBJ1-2	TGTGCCTGGTCCGACAGGGGGAGTGGTGGCTACACCTTC	CAWSDRGSGGYTF
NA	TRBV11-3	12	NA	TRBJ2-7	TGTGCCAGCAGCCCTAGGCAGGGTGAGCAGTACTTC	CASSPRQGEQYF
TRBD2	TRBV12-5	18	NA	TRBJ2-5	TGTGCTAGTGGTTTCTTAGCGGGACTAGCGGGGGCCCAAGAGACCCAGTACTTC	CASGFLAGLAGAQETQYF
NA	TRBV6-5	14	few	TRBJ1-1	TGTGCCAGCAGGTTAGGACATCAAAACACTGAAGCTTTCTTT	CASRLGHQNTEAFF
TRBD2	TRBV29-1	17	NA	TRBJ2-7	TGCAGCGTCGCCGGAGGTATAGCGGGGATTACCACCTACGAGCAGTACTTC	CSVAGGIAGITTYEQYF
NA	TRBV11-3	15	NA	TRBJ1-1	TGTGCCAGCAGCTTAGTGGGGCAGATGAACACTGAAGCTTTCTTT	CASSLVGQMNTEAFF
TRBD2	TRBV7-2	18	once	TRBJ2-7	TGTGCCAGCAGCCGAGACGGTCTAGCGGGAGGGCCGCTGGGGGAGCAGTACTTC	CASSRDGLAGGPLGEQYF
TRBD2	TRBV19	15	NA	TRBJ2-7	TGTGCCAGTAGTATAGGGACCGGGAGGGCGTACGAGCAGTACTTC	CASSIGTGRAYEQYF
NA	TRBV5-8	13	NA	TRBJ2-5	TGTGCCAGCAGCCTCCGGGGGCAAGAGACCCAGTACTTC	CASSLRGQETQYF
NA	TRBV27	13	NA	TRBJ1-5	TGTGCCAGCAGTACCACTCTTAATCAGCCCCAGCATTTT	CASSTTLNQPQHF
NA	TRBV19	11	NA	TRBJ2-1	TGTGCCAGTAGTGGAGGGAATGAGCAGTTCTTC	CASSGGNEQFF
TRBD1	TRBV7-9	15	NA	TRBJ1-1	TGTGCCAGCAGCTCCAGCCGGGACAGGGTTACTGAAGCTTTCTTT	CASSSSRDRVTEAFF
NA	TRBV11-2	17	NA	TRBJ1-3	TGTGCCAGCAGCTTAGATCACTACAGGACCTCTGGAAACACCATATATTTT	CASSLDHYRTSGNTIYF
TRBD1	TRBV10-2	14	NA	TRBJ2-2	TGCGCCAGCAGGGGACAGGGAAAAACCGGGGAGCTGTTTTTT	CASRGQGKTGELFF
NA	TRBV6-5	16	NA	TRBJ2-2	TGTGCCAGCAGTTTCCAACGAACACCGGGCACCGGGGAGCTGTTTTTT	CASSFQRTPGTGELFF
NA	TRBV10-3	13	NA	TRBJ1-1	TGTGCCATCAAGGAGGGCGTCGACACTGAAGCTTTCTTT	CAIKEGVDTEAFF
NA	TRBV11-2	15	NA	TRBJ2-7	TGTGCCAGCAGCTCCGGCGGGTTCATGGTCTACGAGCAGTACTTC	CASSSGGFMVYEQYF
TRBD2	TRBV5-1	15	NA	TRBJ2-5	TGCGCCAGCACCGTCGGAGCGGGACCACAAGAGACCCAGTACTTC	CASTVGAGPQETQYF
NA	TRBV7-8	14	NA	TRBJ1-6	TGTGCCAGTAAAATGGCAGGTGGGAATTCACCCCTCCACTTT	CASKMAGGNSPLHF
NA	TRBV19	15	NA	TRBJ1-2	TGTGCCAGTAGTATAGGGGGGCAGCTTAACTATGGCTACACCTTC	CASSIGGQLNYGYTF
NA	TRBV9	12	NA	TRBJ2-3	TGTGCCAGCAGCGTATACACAGATACGCAGTATTTT	CASSVYTDTQYF
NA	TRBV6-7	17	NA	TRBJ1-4	TGTGCCAGCAGTTCCCCTTGGGGGGATAAAACTAATGAAAAACTGTTTTTT	CASSSPWGDKTNEKLFF
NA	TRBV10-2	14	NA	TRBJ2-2	TGCGCCAGCAGTCTGGACACGAACACCGGGGAGCTGTTTTTT	CASSLDTNTGELFF
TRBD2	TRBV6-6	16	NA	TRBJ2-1	TGTGCCAGCAGTAAAGGGTGGACTAGCGGGAGAAATGAGCAGTTCTTC	CASSKGWTSGRNEQFF